This TCR beta chain was sequenced during a study of shared clonotypes between healthy human individuals. Points from the study as a whole: Genetic and exposure-history diversity was limited by the small donor number.

Those who donated were healthy HIV-negative adults, with no recent acute infections or vaccinations reported. Investigators divided CD4+ cells into CD45RA+ naive and CD45RA-negative memory subsets. Regarding this clone: The antigen is unknown.

Replicate PCRs from sorted subsets contained about 200 ng DNA, which is roughly 30,000 T cell genomes. The repertoire was sequenced with immunoSEQ multiplex PCR; TCRdb's copy has only in-frame clones and lacks some. Among 2 million to 3 million clones, 80% to 95% were seen once, and the ten largest hold 0.35% to 0.45%. This CDR3 contains 13 residues. Trimming took off 5 bases at V and 9 bases at J, with 12 bases between the two ends. Germline CDR1 SGHNT, CDR2 YYREEE (reference sequence). The clonotype was recovered from a man in his late teens or twenties in good health. Some clones in this sample may be carry-over from other donors' samples. The sample comprised naive CD4+ T cells from PBMCs. The subset: CD45RA+ positively selected. The chain recombines TRBV5-4 with TRBJ1-6; D gene ambiguous. The CDR3 coding sequence is TGTGCCAGCAGTCCTGAGTTGGCTTCACCCCTCCACTTT. The encoded protein is CASSPELASPLHF.